The sequence of this T cell receptor beta chain was determined in a study of cytomegalovirus exposure and HLA in healthy donors. The primer mix had 60 Vbeta and 13 Jbeta primers. Repertoires were generated with immunoSEQ multiplex PCR, while TCRdb's copy carries only in-frame clones and drops some. Here the sample spans around 150,000 clones, 65% to 70% being singletons. This CDR3 has 15 amino acids. Germline CDR1 is MNHEY and CDR2 is SMNVEV (reference sequence). Losses at the gene ends were 4 bases for V and 2 bases for J; bases not matched to a gene: 6. The TCR comes from a human donor in good health. The chain employs TRBV27 and TRBJ2-7; TRBD1 matches at 9 bases. Sequencing used PBMCs. The CDR3 DNA reads as TGTGCCAGCAGTTGGGGGACAGGGAGCCCCTACGAGCAGTACTTC. The encoded protein is CASSWGTGSPYEQYF.